The clone carrying this T cell receptor (delta chain) was detected a few times. With a far larger clone one base away, a read error is the likely cause. The CDR3 totals 22 residues. Germline V lookup: CDR1 TSWWSYY, CDR2 QGS. V shed 2 bases and J shed 0 bases, with 31 bases lying between them. This specimen comes from a study of γδ T cells in repeated Plasmodium falciparum infection. The overall study: Four controlled malaria infections with P. falciparum NF54 spanned about 640 days. Sampling occurred at baseline, pre-infection for selected infections, and 21 days post-infection. Some Malian samples span acute malaria episodes; others come from no-transmission periods.

Sequencing covered both gamma and delta TCR chains per sample. TCRdb redid the clone calls on the multiplex PCR reads with CATT. The sample carries roughly 90,000 delta-chain clones, more than 1.4% recorded once. Bulk repertoires came from Vgamma9/Vdelta2+ or Vdelta2-negative gammadelta T cells flow-sorted from PBMC. This clonotype was obtained from a pool of human donors (malaria-infected and uninfected, not separated). The chain joins TRDV1 to TRDJ1; tentative D call: TRDD3 (6 bases). Since TCRdb gives no J gene, matching the DNA to germline was used here to assign it. The sequenced material came from gamma-delta T cells from blood. CDR3 sequence (DNA): TGTGCTCTTGGGGAAAATTCCATCTGGGCCTCGATTAAGCTGGGGTACACCGATAAACTCATCTTT. Residues: CALGENSIWASIKLGYTDKLIF.